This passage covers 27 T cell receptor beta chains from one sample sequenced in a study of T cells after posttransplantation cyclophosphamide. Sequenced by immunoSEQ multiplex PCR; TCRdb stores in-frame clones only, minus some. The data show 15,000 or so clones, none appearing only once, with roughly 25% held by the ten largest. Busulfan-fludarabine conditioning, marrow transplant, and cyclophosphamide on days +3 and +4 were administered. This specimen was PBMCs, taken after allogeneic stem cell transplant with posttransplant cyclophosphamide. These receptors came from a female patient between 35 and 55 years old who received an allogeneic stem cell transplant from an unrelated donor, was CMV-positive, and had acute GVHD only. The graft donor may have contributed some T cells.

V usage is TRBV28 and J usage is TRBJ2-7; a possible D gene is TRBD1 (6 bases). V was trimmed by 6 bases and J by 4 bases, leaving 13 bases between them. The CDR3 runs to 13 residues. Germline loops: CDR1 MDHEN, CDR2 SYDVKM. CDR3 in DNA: TGTGCCAGCAGCCCCCCGACAGGATACGAGCAGTACGTC. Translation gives CASSPPTGYEQYV.

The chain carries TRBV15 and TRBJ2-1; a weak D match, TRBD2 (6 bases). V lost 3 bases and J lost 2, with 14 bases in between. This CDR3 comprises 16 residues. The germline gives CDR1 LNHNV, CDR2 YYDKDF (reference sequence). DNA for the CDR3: TGTGCCACCAGCAGCAGACTAGAAGGTGCCTACAATGAGCAGTTCTTC. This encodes CATSSRLEGAYNEQFF.

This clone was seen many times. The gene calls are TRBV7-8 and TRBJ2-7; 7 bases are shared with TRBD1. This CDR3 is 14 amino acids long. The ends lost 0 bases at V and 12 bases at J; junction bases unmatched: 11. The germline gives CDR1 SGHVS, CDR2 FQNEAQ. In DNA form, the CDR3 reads TGTGCCAGCAGCTTAGCGGGACAGTATTCCGACCCGTACGTC. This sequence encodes CASSLAGQYSDPYV.

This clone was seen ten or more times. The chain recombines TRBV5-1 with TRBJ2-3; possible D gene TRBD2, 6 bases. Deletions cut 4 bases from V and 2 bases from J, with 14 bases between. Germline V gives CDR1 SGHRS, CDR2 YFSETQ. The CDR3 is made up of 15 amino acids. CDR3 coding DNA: TGCGCCAGCAGCCCCGACGGGGGTCACACAGATACGCAGTATTTT. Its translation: CASSPDGGHTDTQYF.

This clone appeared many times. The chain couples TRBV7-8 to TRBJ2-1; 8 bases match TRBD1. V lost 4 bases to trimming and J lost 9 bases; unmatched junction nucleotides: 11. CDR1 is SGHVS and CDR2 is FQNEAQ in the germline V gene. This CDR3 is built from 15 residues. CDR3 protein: CASSSRDRLWVEQFF. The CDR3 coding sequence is TGTGCCAGCAGCTCCCGGGACAGGTTATGGGTTGAGCAGTTCTTC.

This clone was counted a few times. CDR3 loop: CASGGEETQYF. The CDR3 DNA reads as TGTGCCAGCGGGGGGGAGGAGACCCAGTACTTC. The V call is TRBV10-3, the J call TRBJ2-5, with 9 nucleotides matching TRBD2. There are 11 residues in the CDR3. The V gene end was trimmed by 10 bases and the J gene end by 5 bases; junction bases not matched to a gene: 2. The germline gives CDR1 ENHRY, CDR2 SYGVKD.

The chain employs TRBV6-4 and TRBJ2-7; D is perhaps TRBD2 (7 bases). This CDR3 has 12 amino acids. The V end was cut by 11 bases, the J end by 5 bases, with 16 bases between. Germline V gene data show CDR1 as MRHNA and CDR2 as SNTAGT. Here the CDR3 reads CACKSRGHEQYF. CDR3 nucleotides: TGTGCCTGCAAGTCGCGGGGGCACGAGCAGTACTTC.

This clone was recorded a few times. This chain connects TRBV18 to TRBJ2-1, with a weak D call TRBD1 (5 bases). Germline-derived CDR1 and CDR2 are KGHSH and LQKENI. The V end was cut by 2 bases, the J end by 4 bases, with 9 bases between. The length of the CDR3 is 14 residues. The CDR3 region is CASSPEDTYNEQFF. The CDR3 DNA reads TGTGCCAGCTCACCAGAGGACACTTACAATGAGCAGTTCTTC.

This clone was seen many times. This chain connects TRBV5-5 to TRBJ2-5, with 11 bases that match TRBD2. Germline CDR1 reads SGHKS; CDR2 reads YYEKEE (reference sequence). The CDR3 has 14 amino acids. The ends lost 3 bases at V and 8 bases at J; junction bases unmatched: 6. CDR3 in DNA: TGTGCCAGCAGCTGGGGGGGACTAGCGGACACCCAGTACTTC. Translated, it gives CASSWGGLADTQYF.

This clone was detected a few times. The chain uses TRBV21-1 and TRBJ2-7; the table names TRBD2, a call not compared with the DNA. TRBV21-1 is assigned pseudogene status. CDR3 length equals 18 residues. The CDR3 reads CASSKALLAGASSYEQYV. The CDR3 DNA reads TGTGCCAGCAGCAAAGCGCTATTAGCGGGGGCCAGCTCCTACGAGCAGTACGTC.

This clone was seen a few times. CDR3 DNA sequence: TGTGCCAGCAGTTCCCCCAGGACTAGCGGTTACGAGCAGTACTTC. The encoded protein is CASSSPRTSGYEQYF. This chain joins TRBV28 and TRBJ2-7, with 10 positions matching TRBD2. The CDR3 extends over 15 amino acids. J was trimmed by 4 bases and V by 4 bases; bases with no gene match: 7. The germline gives CDR1 MDHEN, CDR2 SYDVKM.

Written as DNA, the CDR3 is TGTGCCAGCAGTGAAACCGGGACACTTAAAGAGACCCAGTACTTC. This translates into CASSETGTLKETQYF. This chain connects TRBV25-1 to TRBJ2-5, with D perhaps matching TRBD1 (6 bases). This CDR3 is built from 15 residues. CDR1 and CDR2 from the germline V gene are MGHDK and SYGVNS. V was clipped by 2 bases and J by 3 bases, with 13 bases between them.

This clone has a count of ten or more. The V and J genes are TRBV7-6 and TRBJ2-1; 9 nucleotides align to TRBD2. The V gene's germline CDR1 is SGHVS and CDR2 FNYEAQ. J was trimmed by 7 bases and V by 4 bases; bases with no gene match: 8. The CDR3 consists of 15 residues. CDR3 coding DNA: TGTGCCAGCAGCTCCCCTATAGCGGGAGTAAATGAGCAGTTCTTC. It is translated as CASSSPIAGVNEQFF.

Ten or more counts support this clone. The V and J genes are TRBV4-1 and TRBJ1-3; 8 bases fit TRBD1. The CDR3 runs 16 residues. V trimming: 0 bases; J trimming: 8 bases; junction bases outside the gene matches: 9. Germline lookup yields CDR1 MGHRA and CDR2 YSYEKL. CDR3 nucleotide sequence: TGCGCCAGCAGCCAAGATGCGGGACAGGTCGCGGACACCATATATTTT. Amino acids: CASSQDAGQVADTIYF.

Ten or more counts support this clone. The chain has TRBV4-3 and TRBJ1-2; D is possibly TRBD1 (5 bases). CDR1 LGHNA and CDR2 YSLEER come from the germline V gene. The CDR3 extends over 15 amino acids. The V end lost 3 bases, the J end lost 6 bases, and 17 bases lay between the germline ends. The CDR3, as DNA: TGCGCCAGCAGCCAGGTGGGCAGGGCCATCGATGGCTACACCTTC. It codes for CASSQVGRAIDGYTF.

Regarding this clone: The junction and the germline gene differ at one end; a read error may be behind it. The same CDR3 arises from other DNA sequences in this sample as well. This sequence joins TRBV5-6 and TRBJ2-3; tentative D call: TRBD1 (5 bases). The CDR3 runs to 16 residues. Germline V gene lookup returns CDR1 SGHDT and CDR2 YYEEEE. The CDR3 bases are TGTGCCAGCAGCTTGGTTGCGACAGAGCCCACAGATACGCAGTACTTT. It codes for CASSLVATEPTDTQYF.

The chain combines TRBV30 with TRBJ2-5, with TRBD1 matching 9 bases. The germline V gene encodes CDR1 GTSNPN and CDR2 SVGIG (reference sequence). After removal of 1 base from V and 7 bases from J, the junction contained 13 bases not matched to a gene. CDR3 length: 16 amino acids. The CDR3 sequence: CAWSGDTGGGFVTQYF. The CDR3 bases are TGTGCCTGGAGTGGGGACACAGGGGGCGGATTTGTGACCCAGTACTTC.

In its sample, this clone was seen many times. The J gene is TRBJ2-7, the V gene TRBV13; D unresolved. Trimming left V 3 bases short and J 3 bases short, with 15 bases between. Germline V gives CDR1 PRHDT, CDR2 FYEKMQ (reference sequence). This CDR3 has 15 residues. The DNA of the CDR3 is TGTGCCAGCAGCTTGGGCCGGTCAACGCTCTACGAGCAGTACTTC. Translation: CASSLGRSTLYEQYF.

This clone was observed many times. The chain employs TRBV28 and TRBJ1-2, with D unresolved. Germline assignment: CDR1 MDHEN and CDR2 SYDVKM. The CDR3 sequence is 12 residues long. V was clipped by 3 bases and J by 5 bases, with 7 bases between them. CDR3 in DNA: TGTGCCAGCAGTTTCAGTGATTATGGCTACACCTTC. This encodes CASSFSDYGYTF.

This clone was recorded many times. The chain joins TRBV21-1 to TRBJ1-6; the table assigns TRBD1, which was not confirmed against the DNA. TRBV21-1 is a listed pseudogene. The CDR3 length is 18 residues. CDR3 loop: CASSKDRTGKSYNSPLHF. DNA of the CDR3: TGTGCCAGCAGCAAAGATCGTACAGGGAAGTCCTATAATTCACCCCTCCACTTT.

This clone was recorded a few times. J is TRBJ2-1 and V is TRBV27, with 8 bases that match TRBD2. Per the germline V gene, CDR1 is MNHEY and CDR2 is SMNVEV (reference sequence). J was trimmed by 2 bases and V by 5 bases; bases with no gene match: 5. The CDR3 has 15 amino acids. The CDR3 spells CASSPGLAAYNEQFF. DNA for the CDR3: TGTGCCAGCAGTCCCGGACTAGCCGCCTACAATGAGCAGTTCTTC.

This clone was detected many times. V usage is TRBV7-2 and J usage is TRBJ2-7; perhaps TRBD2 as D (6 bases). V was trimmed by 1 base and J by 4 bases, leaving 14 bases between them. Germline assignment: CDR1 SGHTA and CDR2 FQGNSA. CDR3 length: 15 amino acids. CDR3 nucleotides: TGTGCCAGCAGCTTAGGGGTCGGGAGCTCGTACGAGCAGTACTTC. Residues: CASSLGVGSSYEQYF.

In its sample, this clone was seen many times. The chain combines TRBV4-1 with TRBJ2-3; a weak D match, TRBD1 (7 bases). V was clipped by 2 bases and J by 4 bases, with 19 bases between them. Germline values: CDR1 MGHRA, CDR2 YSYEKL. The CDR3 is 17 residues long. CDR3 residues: CASSQPLRGASADTQYF. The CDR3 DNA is TGCGCCAGCAGCCAACCACTCAGGGGGGCTAGCGCAGATACGCAGTATTTT.

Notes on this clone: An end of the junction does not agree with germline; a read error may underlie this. CDR3 sequence: CASSPTERGPLETRYF. CDR3 bases: TGTGCCAGCTCACCAACCGAGCGGGGGCCCTTGGAGACCCGGTACTTC. V gene TRBV18 combines with J gene TRBJ2-5, with 8 bases fitting TRBD2. Germline V lookup: CDR1 KGHSH, CDR2 LQKENI. The CDR3 totals 16 residues.

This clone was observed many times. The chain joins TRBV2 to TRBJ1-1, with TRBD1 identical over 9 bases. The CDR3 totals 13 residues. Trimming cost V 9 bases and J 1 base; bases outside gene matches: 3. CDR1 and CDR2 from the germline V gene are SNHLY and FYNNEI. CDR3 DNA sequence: TGTGCCAGTCGACAGGGGGAGAACACTGAAGCTTTCTTT. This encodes CASRQGENTEAFF. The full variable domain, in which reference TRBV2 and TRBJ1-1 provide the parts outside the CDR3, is EPEVTQTPSHQVTQMGQEVILRCVPISNHLYFYWYRQILGQKVEFLVSFYNNEISEKSEIFDDQFSVERPDGSNFTLKIRSTKLEDSAMYFCASRQGENTEAFFGQGTRLTVV.

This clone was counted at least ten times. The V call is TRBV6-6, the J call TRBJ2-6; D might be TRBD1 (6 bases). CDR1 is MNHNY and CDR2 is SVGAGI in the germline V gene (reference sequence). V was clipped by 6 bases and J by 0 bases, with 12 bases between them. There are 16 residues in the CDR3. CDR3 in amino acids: CASSLLGGSGANVLTF. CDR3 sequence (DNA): TGTGCCAGCAGCTTACTAGGGGGCTCTGGGGCCAACGTCCTGACTTTC.

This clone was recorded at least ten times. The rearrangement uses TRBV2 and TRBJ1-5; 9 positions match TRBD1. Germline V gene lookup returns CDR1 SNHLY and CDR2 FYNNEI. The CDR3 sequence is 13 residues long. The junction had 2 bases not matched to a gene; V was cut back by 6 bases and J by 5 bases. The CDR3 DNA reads TGTGCCAGCAGGGGGACAGGGTATCAGCCCCAGCATTTT. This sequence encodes CASRGTGYQPQHF.